This T cell receptor (beta chain) was profiled in a study of T cells after yellow fever vaccination. Study-level results: Secondary responses were weaker yet peaked faster, day 5 versus 15.

Trimming removed 3 bases from V and 6 bases from J; junction bases left unmatched: 15. The CDR3 has 17 residues. CDR1 SGHAT and CDR2 FQNNGV come from the germline V gene. TCRdb reprocessed the 5' RACE reads via MiXCR and lists one record per CDR3 protein. The table includes about 400,000 distinct CDR3 sequences, 6% to 8% detected once. This clonotype was found a few times. Antigen: not known. The chain couples TRBV11-2 to TRBJ2-7, with 9 bases identical to TRBD1. The source of this sequence is a young man who received the YFV17D yellow fever vaccine. Sequenced here: PBMCs, sampled 5 days after the yellow fever booster vaccination. Here the CDR3 reads CASSFQRPGQGRGEQYF. CDR3 in DNA: TGTGCCAGCAGCTTTCAGAGACCGGGACAGGGAAGGGGCGAGCAGTACTTC.